This entry lists 25 T cell receptor beta chains sequenced from one sample in a study of blood T cell repertoires in COVID-19. Produced via immunoSEQ multiplex PCR; TCRdb's table is partial and in-frame only. The table has roughly 400,000 clones, 90% seen once. Sequencing input: PBMCs or T cells enriched from blood (not recorded which). All receptors derive from a man younger than 35 who had recovered from COVID-19.

The chain carries TRBV5-1 and TRBJ1-5; D perhaps matches TRBD1 (6 bases). Germline V lookup: CDR1 SGHRS, CDR2 YFSETQ. Trimming pared 5 bases from V and 2 bases from J, leaving 26 bases between. The CDR3 has 19 amino acids. The CDR3 reads CASSPLPPTGFGGNQPQHF. CDR3 sequence (DNA): TGCGCCAGCAGTCCCCTCCCACCTACAGGGTTTGGTGGCAATCAGCCCCAGCATTTT.

The chain uses TRBV19 and TRBJ2-5; tentative D call: TRBD1 (6 bases). The CDR3 sequence is 12 residues long. CDR1 LNHDA and CDR2 SQIVND come from the germline V gene (reference sequence). V was cut by 11 bases and J by 4 bases, with 14 bases left in between. The CDR3 reads CAASQGGETQYF. The CDR3, as DNA: TGTGCCGCGAGCCAAGGGGGAGAGACCCAGTACTTC. Full variable domain (outside the CDR3, taken from reference TRBV19 and TRBJ2-5): DGGITQSPKYLFRKEGQNVTLSCEQNLNHDAMYWYRQDPGQGLRLIYYSQIVNDFQKGDIAEGYSVSREKKESFPLTVTSAQKNPTAFYLCAASQGGETQYFGPGTRLLVL.

The V call is TRBV3-1 (or the pseudogene TRBV3-2), the J call TRBJ2-7; TRBD2 matches at 10 bases. J gave up 3 bases and V 4 bases, and 0 bases lay outside the gene matches. This CDR3 region has 13 residues. Germline loops: CDR1 LGHDT, CDR2 YNNKEL (reference sequence). CDR3 coding DNA: TGTGCCAGCAGCCGGACTAGCGGCTACGAGCAGTACTTC. It yields the protein CASSRTSGYEQYF.

This clone was observed a single time. This chain joins TRBV5-1 and TRBJ2-7; D unresolved. Germline loops: CDR1 SGHRS, CDR2 YFSETQ. Trimming shortened V by 0 bases and J by 0 bases, and 10 bases separated the two germline ends. The CDR3 spans 15 residues. In DNA form, the CDR3 reads TGCGCCAGCAGCTTGGGCCCAGGTTCCTCCTACGAGCAGTACTTC. Translating gives CASSLGPGSSYEQYF.

The chain carries TRBV7-9 and TRBJ1-6, with 10 bases matching TRBD1. This CDR3 is 16 amino acids long. CDR1 SEHNR and CDR2 FQNEAQ come from the germline V gene (reference sequence). J was trimmed by 5 bases and V by 3 bases; bases with no gene match: 4. CDR3 nucleotide sequence: TGTGCCAGCAGCTTCAGGACAGGGGGGGATAATTCACCCCTCCACTTT. Translating it yields CASSFRTGGDNSPLHF.

The rearrangement uses TRBV10-3 and TRBJ1-5; D ambiguous. The CDR3 length is 13 residues. The germline gives CDR1 ENHRY, CDR2 SYGVKD. Between the trimmed V and J ends, which lost 6 bases and 0 bases, there was a span of 6 bases. The CDR3 nucleotides are TGTGCCATCAGCGGGAATAGCAATCAGCCCCAGCATTTT. It is translated as CAISGNSNQPQHF.

The chain uses TRBV2 and TRBJ1-5; 8 bases align to TRBD1. V was pared by 6 bases and J by 3 bases, with 7 bases of the junction left unmatched. The CDR3 sequence is 15 residues long. CDR1 is SNHLY, CDR2 FYNNEI, per germline. The chain's CDR3 is CASRQGTGINQPQHF. The CDR3 coding sequence is TGTGCCAGCAGGCAAGGGACAGGTATCAATCAGCCCCAGCATTTT.

This sequence joins TRBV7-9 and TRBJ1-3; no reliable D call. Trimming shortened V by 5 bases and J by 0 bases, and 11 bases separated the two germline ends. The CDR3 has 15 amino acids. CDR1 is SEHNR, CDR2 FQNEAQ, per germline (reference sequence). DNA of the CDR3: TGTGCCAGCAGCATACGACTGGACTCTGGAAACACCATATATTTT. This codes for CASSIRLDSGNTIYF.

The chain combines TRBV14 with TRBJ1-5, with D possibly TRBD1 on 6 matching bases. Germline values: CDR1 SGHDN, CDR2 FVKESK. The CDR3 totals 16 residues. With 1 base removed from V and 3 bases from J, the gap between germline ends came to 13 bases. The CDR3 sequence: CASSQGIKGVNQPQHF. For the CDR3, the DNA is TGTGCCAGCAGCCAAGGGATTAAGGGGGTCAATCAGCCCCAGCATTTT.

J is TRBJ2-7 and V is TRBV7-8, with 10 bases aligning to TRBD1. After removal of 4 bases from V and 5 bases from J, the junction contained 11 bases not matched to a gene. Germline V gene sequence: CDR1 SGHVS, CDR2 FQNEAQ. The CDR3 consists of 16 residues. This CDR3 is CASSSDRDRGNHEQYF. Written as DNA, the CDR3 is TGTGCCAGCAGCTCAGACCGGGACAGGGGAAACCACGAGCAGTACTTC. The full variable domain, with the rest looked up from reference TRBV7-8 and TRBJ2-7, is GAGVSQSPRYKVAKRGQDVALRCDPISGHVSLFWYQQALGQGPEFLTYFQNEAQLDKSGLPSDRFFAERPEGSVSTLKIQRTQQEDSAVYLCASSSDRDRGNHEQYFGPGTRLTVT.

A word on this clone: The sample carries other DNA sequences with the same CDR3. The chain joins TRBV12-3 or TRBV12-4 to TRBJ1-5; no reliable D call. The V end was cut by 5 bases, the J end by 0 bases, with 5 bases between. The CDR3 is 13 residues long. CDR3 sequence: CASSEYSNQPQHF. The CDR3 coding sequence is TGTGCCAGCAGTGAGTATAGCAATCAGCCCCAGCATTTT.

This chain joins TRBV19 and TRBJ2-2, with D possibly matching TRBD1 (5 bases). This CDR3 has 14 residues. The V gene's germline CDR1 is LNHDA and CDR2 SQIVND (reference sequence). Trimming shortened V by 5 bases and J by 3 bases, and 10 bases separated the two germline ends. The CDR3 DNA is TGTGCCAGTAGTTCCCAGGGATACACCGGGGAGCTGTTTTTT. Its protein product is CASSSQGYTGELFF.

The chain is built from TRBV19 and TRBJ2-1; TRBD1 agrees at 11 bases. This CDR3 contains 16 residues. Per germline, CDR1 LNHDA and CDR2 SQIVND (reference sequence). The trim removed 1 base at V and 6 bases at J, leaving 5 bases unmatched. The CDR3 loop is CASSIGTGTGGNEQFF. The DNA for the CDR3 is TGTGCCAGTAGTATAGGCACCGGGACAGGGGGCAATGAGCAGTTCTTC.

The chain couples TRBV3-1 (or the pseudogene TRBV3-2) to TRBJ2-3, with no clear D. CDR1 and CDR2 from the germline V gene are LGHDT and YNNKEL (reference sequence). The germline V and J ends were trimmed by 1 base and 7 bases, with 6 bases remaining between them. This CDR3 spans 12 amino acids. The CDR3 DNA sequence: TGTGCCAGCAGCCAAGGCGGCTATACGCAGTATTTT. It specifies CASSQGGYTQYF.

The chain joins TRBV3-1 (or the pseudogene TRBV3-2) to TRBJ2-4, with D possibly TRBD2 on 6 matching bases. CDR3 length equals 12 residues. Trimming left V 3 bases short and J 14 bases short, with 14 bases between. From germline, CDR1 is LGHDT and CDR2 YNNKEL (reference sequence). The CDR3 DNA follows: TGTGCCAGCAGCCACATGGGACTTGAGGAGTACTTC. It encodes CASSHMGLEEYF.

The chain combines TRBV20-1 with TRBJ2-1, with TRBD2 identical over 7 bases. With V trimmed by 3 bases and J by 6 bases, 2 bases remained unmatched. Germline V gene lookup returns CDR1 DFQATT and CDR2 SNEGSKA (reference sequence). The CDR3 extends over 12 amino acids. CDR3 coding DNA: TGCAGTGCTAGTCCGGGGGGCAATGAGCAGTTCTTC. Amino acid sequence: CSASPGGNEQFF.

CDR3 loop: CASSYAAGGGTDTQYF. The CDR3 coding sequence is TGTGCCAGCAGTTACGCGGCGGGGGGCGGCACAGATACGCAGTATTTT. V usage is TRBV6-6 and J usage is TRBJ2-3; 8 positions match TRBD2. The germline V gene has CDR1 MNHNY and CDR2 SVGAGI (reference sequence). V was pared by 2 bases and J by 1 base, with 5 bases of the junction left unmatched. The CDR3 runs to 16 residues.

This rearrangement joins TRBV19 to TRBJ2-1; 7 bases fit TRBD1. The trim removed 1 base at V and 3 bases at J, leaving 3 bases unmatched. CDR3 length: 15 amino acids. Germline V gene sequence: CDR1 LNHDA, CDR2 SQIVND (reference sequence). For the CDR3, the DNA is TGTGCCAGTAGTATAGGACAGGGTGTCTACAATGAGCAGTTCTTC. Translated, it gives CASSIGQGVYNEQFF.

The chain joins TRBV27 to TRBJ2-2, with TRBD1 as a possible D gene (6 bases). Trimming stripped 7 bases from V and 5 bases from J, with 17 bases between. CDR3 length equals 15 residues. Germline V gene data show CDR1 as MNHEY and CDR2 as SMNVEV (reference sequence). The CDR3 coding sequence is TGTGCCAGCACCGCAAGGGGGAGAGGGACCGGGGAGCTGTTTTTT. This encodes CASTARGRGTGELFF.

To note about this clone: The same CDR3 is also encoded by other DNA sequences in this sample. The CDR3 DNA sequence: TGTGCCAGCAGTGTAGCGGGGGGGGCAGATACGCAGTATTTT. This codes for CASSVAGGADTQYF. This sequence joins TRBV2 and TRBJ2-3, with 11 positions matching TRBD2. V shed 4 bases and J 4 bases; nucleotides not matched to a gene: 1. This CDR3 is built from 14 residues. Germline V gene lookup returns CDR1 SNHLY and CDR2 FYNNEI.

Turning to this clone: This same CDR3 is encoded by further DNA sequences in the sample. The chain is built from TRBV9 and TRBJ2-1, with 9 bases aligning to TRBD2. V was pared by 0 bases and J by 6 bases, with 4 bases of the junction left unmatched. The CDR3 has 15 residues. CDR1 is SGDLS and CDR2 is YYNGEE in the germline V gene. CDR3 in DNA: TGTGCCAGCAGCGTAGTCGCGGGGGGGTTCAATGAGCAGTTCTTC. Amino acid sequence: CASSVVAGGFNEQFF.

The rearrangement uses TRBV27 and TRBJ1-1; D unresolved. Germline values: CDR1 MNHEY, CDR2 SMNVEV (reference sequence). The CDR3 is 15 residues long. Trimming removed 2 bases at V and 5 bases at J, with 15 bases between. CDR3 DNA: TGTGCCAGCAGTTTACTACCGGGGTTTGGGACTGAAGCTTTCTTT. It yields the protein CASSLLPGFGTEAFF.

This rearrangement joins TRBV7-9 to TRBJ2-7, with D maybe TRBD1 (7 bases). This CDR3 region has 14 residues. V lost 5 bases and J 1 base, leaving 12 bases between the germline ends. The germline CDR1 and CDR2 sequences are SEHNR and FQNEAQ (reference sequence). CDR3 region: CASSLTGRSYEQYF. CDR3 bases: TGTGCCAGCAGCCTGACAGGGAGGTCCTACGAGCAGTACTTC.

The rearrangement uses TRBV29-1 and TRBJ1-1, with 8 positions matching TRBD1. V trimming: 7 bases; J trimming: 1 base; junction bases outside the gene matches: 5. The germline gives CDR1 SQVTM, CDR2 ANQGSEA. CDR3 size: 13 residues. The CDR3 DNA follows: TGCAGCGCCGTAGGGACAGGGAACACTGAAGCTTTCTTT. It is translated as CSAVGTGNTEAFF.

This clone was seen once. The chain joins TRBV6-6 to TRBJ1-1; perhaps TRBD1 as D (5 bases). This CDR3 region has 12 residues. Per germline, CDR1 MNHNY and CDR2 SVGAGI (reference sequence). The germline V and J ends were trimmed by 8 bases and 2 bases, with 9 bases remaining between them. CDR3 nucleotides: TGTGCCAGCGGGGCCTTCAACACTGAAGCTTTCTTT. Its translation: CASGAFNTEAFF.